This T cell receptor (beta chain) was found in a study of CD8 T cells in ankylosing spondylitis. Study observations and caveats: Existing reports had already noted some motif variants in reactive arthritis synovial fluid and blood.

Ten or more counts support this clonotype. Its specificity is unknown. TCRdb re-derived calls from the 5' RACE reads in MiXCR, one entry per CDR3 protein. The sample has 250,000 to 400,000 distinct CDR3 sequences; 11% are singletons. The CDR3 is 18 residues long. The V end was cut by 4 bases, the J end by 1 base, with 20 bases between. The germline CDR1 and CDR2 sequences are MDHEN and SYDVKM. The J gene is TRBJ2-1, the V gene TRBV28; maybe TRBD2 (6 bases). Sequencing was performed on blood, either unsorted or a sorted T cell fraction (not recorded which). This TCR was sampled from a female donor with ankylosing spondylitis or in good health (not recorded which). CDR3 sequence: CASSSTRAAGRSYNEQFF. DNA for the CDR3: TGTGCCAGCAGTTCCACCCGGGCGGCCGGGAGATCCTACAATGAGCAGTTCTTC.